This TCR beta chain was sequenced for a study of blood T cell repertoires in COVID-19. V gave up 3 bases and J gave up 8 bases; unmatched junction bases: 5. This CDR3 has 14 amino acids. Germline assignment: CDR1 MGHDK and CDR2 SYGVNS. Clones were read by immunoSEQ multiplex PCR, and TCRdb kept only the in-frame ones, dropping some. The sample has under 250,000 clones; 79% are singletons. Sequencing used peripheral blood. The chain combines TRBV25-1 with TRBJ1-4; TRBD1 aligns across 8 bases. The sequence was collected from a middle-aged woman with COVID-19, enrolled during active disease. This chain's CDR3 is CASSDRGRLEKLFF. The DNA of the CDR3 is TGTGCCAGCAGTGACAGGGGGCGTTTGGAAAAACTGTTTTTT.